This entry is about one T cell receptor beta chain. This table comes from immunoSEQ multiplex PCR, and its TCRdb copy is limited to in-frame clones, with some not included. The table has 60,000 to 90,000 clones, 86% seen once. Germline CDR1 and CDR2: SEHNR and FQNEAQ (reference sequence). The CDR3 extends over 15 amino acids. Between the trimmed V and J ends, which lost 10 bases and 6 bases, there was a span of 25 bases. These data belong to a study of blood T cell repertoires in COVID-19. In the study overall: There were acute and convalescent COVID-19 samples, and they came from the United States, Italy and Spain.

The receptor's source is a human donor in a cohort sampled during active COVID-19. V is TRBV7-9 and J is TRBJ2-7; D perhaps matches TRBD2 (5 bases). Sequences were obtained from peripheral blood. CDR3 region: CATGELGLNPIEQYF. For the CDR3, the DNA is TGTGCCACCGGGGAGTTGGGTCTCAACCCGATCGAGCAGTACTTC.